These 8 T cell receptor beta chains were sequenced from one sample in a study of CD8+CD57+ T cells in acquired aplastic anemia. Genomic DNA, the template, was used for profiling of the TCR beta VDJ and CDR3. TCRdb re-derived calls from the reads in MiXCR, one entry per CDR3 protein. The sample includes roughly 200,000 distinct CDR3 sequences, roughly 60% seen only once; the top ten take roughly 64%. Patients who underwent sequencing had shown CD8+CD57+ cell expansion by flow cytometry. The sequenced sample consisted of sorted CD4+, CD8+, or CD8+CD57+ T cells (not recorded which) from PBMCs. Receptors were obtained from a human donor with aplastic anemia.

V gene TRBV24-1 combines with J gene TRBJ2-5; 7 nucleotides agree with TRBD1. CDR1 KGHDR and CDR2 SFDVKD come from the germline V gene. The CDR3 spans 17 residues. The V and J ends lost 3 bases and 0 bases, in that order; junction bases with no gene match: 9. This chain's CDR3 is CATSDRPGTEDQETQYF. CDR3 sequence (DNA): TGTGCCACCAGTGATAGGCCCGGGACAGAAGACCAAGAGACCCAGTACTTC.

This clonotype was detected once. This chain uses TRBV29-1 with TRBJ2-1; 10 bases are shared with TRBD2. Germline CDR1 reads SQVTM; CDR2 reads ANQGSEA. V lost 4 bases to trimming and J lost 8 bases; unmatched junction nucleotides: 5. The CDR3 has 13 amino acids. The CDR3 bases are TGCAGCGTTGCAGCGGGGGGGTTCGATGAGCAGTTCTTC. Its protein is CSVAAGGFDEQFF.

There are a few counts of this clonotype. The CDR3 coding sequence is TGCAGTGCTAGCGGATTGGGCTATGGCTACACCTTC. Its protein is CSASGLGYGYTF. This chain uses TRBV20-1 with TRBJ1-2; no clear D gene. CDR1 and CDR2 from the germline V gene are DFQATT and SNEGSKA (reference sequence). V was pared by 3 bases and J by 4 bases, with 9 bases between. This CDR3 region has 12 residues.

This chain uses TRBV25-1 with TRBJ2-1; the match to TRBD2 covers 7 bases. The CDR3 runs to 13 residues. Germline V CDR1 and CDR2: MGHDK, SYGVNS. V trimming: 4 bases; J trimming: 7 bases; junction bases outside the gene matches: 4. This chain's CDR3 is CASSATSRNEQFF. In DNA, the CDR3 is TGTGCCAGCAGTGCGACTAGCCGTAATGAGCAGTTCTTC. The whole variable domain, remainder taken from reference TRBV25-1 and TRBJ2-1, is EADIYQTPRYLVIGTGKKITLECSQTMGHDKMYWYQQDPGMELHLIHYSYGVNSTEKGDLSSESTVSRIRTEHFPLTLESARPSHTSQYLCASSATSRNEQFFGPGTRLTVL.

The V call is TRBV24-1, the J call TRBJ1-2; no reliable D call. CDR1 is KGHDR and CDR2 is SFDVKD in the germline V gene. Trimming removed 10 bases from V and 3 bases from J, with 14 bases in between. This CDR3 is 13 amino acids long. The CDR3 loop is CATSARGDYGYTF. The CDR3, as DNA: TGTGCCACTTCCGCCCGCGGAGACTATGGCTACACCTTC.

This chain joins TRBV2 and TRBJ2-7; D unresolved. V gave up 7 bases and J gave up 7 bases, with 17 bases separating them. The germline gives CDR1 SNHLY, CDR2 FYNNEI. The CDR3 extends over 13 amino acids. The CDR3 sequence is CASTAGVGEEQYF. The CDR3, as DNA: TGTGCCAGCACAGCAGGAGTCGGAGAAGAGCAGTACTTC.

This clonotype turned up a few times. The chain links TRBV7-9 to TRBJ2-1; perhaps TRBD2 as D (6 bases). The V gene lost 3 bases and the J gene lost 1 base, with 13 bases spanning the gap. The length of the CDR3 is 16 residues. CDR1 is SEHNR and CDR2 is FQNEAQ in the germline V gene (reference sequence). CDR3 loop: CASSLAGGRSYNEQFF. In DNA, the CDR3 is TGTGCCAGCAGCTTGGCCGGGGGTAGGTCCTACAATGAGCAGTTCTTC. Full variable domain (outside the CDR3, taken from reference TRBV7-9 and TRBJ2-1): DTGVSQNPRHKITKRGQNVTFRCDPISEHNRLYWYRQTLGQGPEFLTYFQNEAQLEKSRLLSDRFSAERPKGSFSTLEIQRTEQGDSAMYLCASSLAGGRSYNEQFFGPGTRLTVL.

J is TRBJ2-1 and V is TRBV7-6; a weak D match, TRBD1 (6 bases). Deletions cut 4 bases from V and 12 bases from J, with 10 bases between. The CDR3 is 11 amino acids. Germline values: CDR1 SGHVS, CDR2 FNYEAQ. For the CDR3, the DNA is TGTGCCAGCAGCTCAGAACAGGGGCAGTTCTTC. This codes for CASSSEQGQFF.